The entry below gives a single T cell receptor beta chain sequence along with its context. The antigen is not known. Every single participant having HIV got treatment inside the United States. Specimens carried about 1-10 million cryopreserved PBMC before DNA extraction. This sample stems from a study of long-term antiretroviral therapy in people with HIV. Germline CDR1 reads LNHDA; CDR2 reads SQIVND (reference sequence). J gave up 5 bases and V 3 bases, and 6 bases lay outside the gene matches. CDR3 length: 14 amino acids. General observations from the study: Dating from 2004 to 2017, the blood was possibly obtained under older ART regimens.

Investigators performed immunoSEQ version v3.0 at survey level. Data came from immunoSEQ multiplex PCR; TCRdb stores just in-frame clones and leaves some out. The top ten clones hold 3% to 4% of a sample with about 30,000 clones, about 93% of them seen once. The receptor's source is a woman in her forties or fifties with HIV. The specimen was unsorted PBMCs, collected around 5.5 years after starting antiretroviral therapy. V and J are TRBV19 and TRBJ2-7; 8 nucleotides line up with TRBD1. Here the CDR3 DNA reads TGTGCCAGTAGTATTGGTGGACAGGGAAACGAGCAGTACTTC. Translated, it gives CASSIGGQGNEQYF.